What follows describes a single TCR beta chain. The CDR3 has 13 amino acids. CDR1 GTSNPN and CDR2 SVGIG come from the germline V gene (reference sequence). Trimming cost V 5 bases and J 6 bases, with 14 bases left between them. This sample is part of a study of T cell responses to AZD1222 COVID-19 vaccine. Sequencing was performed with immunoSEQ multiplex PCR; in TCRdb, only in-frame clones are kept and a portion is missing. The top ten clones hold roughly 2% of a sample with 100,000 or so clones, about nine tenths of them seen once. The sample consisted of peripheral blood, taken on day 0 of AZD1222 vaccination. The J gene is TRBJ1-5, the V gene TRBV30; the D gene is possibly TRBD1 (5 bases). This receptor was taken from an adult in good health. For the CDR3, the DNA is TGTGCCTGGGCGAGTGGGCAGGGTCAGCCCCAGCATTTT. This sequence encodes CAWASGQGQPQHF. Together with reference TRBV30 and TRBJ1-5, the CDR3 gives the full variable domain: SQTIHQWPATLVQPVGSPLSLECTVEGTSNPNLYWYRQAAGRGLQLLFYSVGIGQISSEVPQNLSASRPQDRQFILSSKKLLLSDSGFYLCAWASGQGQPQHFGDGTRLSIL.